The present TCR beta chain was sequenced within a study of cytomegalovirus exposure and HLA in healthy donors. On the study more broadly: T cells numbering about 180 million yielded 90 million to 140 million unique TCR beta sequences in an earlier analysis. Unique TCRs numbering about 87 million, obtained from HLA-typed donors, made up an early data release.

Concerning this clone itself: Antigen unknown.

The PCR had 60 Vbeta and 13 Jbeta primers. Data came from immunoSEQ multiplex PCR; TCRdb stores just in-frame clones and leaves some out. Counted here are some 86,000 clones, around 79% occurring once; the ten biggest clones make up about 15%. Study-wide results and limits: Fewer N-insertions than the roughly 670-donor mean were reportedly shown by an Asian-associated ancestry cluster in a later analysis.

With 0 bases removed from V and 4 bases from J, the gap between germline ends came to 10 bases. The CDR3 is made up of 14 amino acids. The germline V gene encodes CDR1 SGHKS and CDR2 YYEKEE (reference sequence). The chain carries TRBV5-5 and TRBJ1-1; D gene unclear. The TCR originated in a middle-aged woman in good health and CMV-seropositive. The specimen sequenced was PBMCs. The CDR3 sequence is CASSLASEGTEAFF. As DNA, the CDR3 is TGTGCCAGCAGCTTGGCCTCTGAGGGCACTGAAGCTTTCTTT.